The 26 T cell receptor beta chains below come from one sample, sequenced in a study of shared clonotypes between healthy human individuals. Naive CD8 cells lacked CD45RO, underwent positive selection for CCR7 and left out terminally differentiated effector memory CD45RA+ cells. Repertoires were generated with immunoSEQ multiplex PCR, while TCRdb's copy carries only in-frame clones and drops some. The table records hundreds of thousands of clones, around 96% of them present only once. Input material: naive CD8+ T cells sorted from blood. These receptors were taken from a woman aged 25 to 39 in good health.

The CDR3 region has the DNA TGTGCCAGCAGCCAAGTGGTGGGCAGGGAAAGCAATCAGCCCCAGCATTTT. This codes for CASSQVVGRESNQPQHF. V usage is TRBV4-2 and J usage is TRBJ1-5; tentative D call: TRBD1 (5 bases). The V and J ends lost 1 base and 1 base respectively, with 14 bases between them. The CDR3 has 17 residues. The germline gives CDR1 LGHNA, CDR2 YNFKEQ.

The genes are TRBV5-6 and TRBJ2-5; the D gene could be TRBD1 or TRBD2 (6 bases each). CDR3 length: 15 residues. The V end was cut by 5 bases, the J end by 3 bases, with 17 bases between. From germline, CDR1 is SGHDT and CDR2 YYEEEE. The CDR3 spells CASRFWGAGEETQYF. The CDR3 DNA sequence: TGTGCCAGCAGATTTTGGGGGGCAGGAGAAGAGACCCAGTACTTC.

The chain has TRBV7-6 and TRBJ2-1; perhaps TRBD2 as D (5 bases). CDR3 length: 15 residues. Germline-derived CDR1 and CDR2 are SGHVS and FNYEAQ. The V end lost 5 bases, the J end lost 0 bases, and 11 bases lay between the germline ends. In DNA, the CDR3 is TGTGCCAGCAGCGAGGGCAGGAACTCCTACAATGAGCAGTTCTTC. It specifies CASSEGRNSYNEQFF.

V is TRBV28 and J is TRBJ1-5; D gene ambiguous. The length of the CDR3 is 13 residues. V was trimmed by 3 bases and J by 6 bases, leaving 9 bases between them. Germline-derived CDR1 and CDR2 are MDHEN and SYDVKM. In nucleotides, the CDR3 is TGTGCCAGCAGTTTCATCGGGATTCAGCCCCAGCATTTT. This gives the protein CASSFIGIQPQHF. Complete variable domain (other parts from reference TRBV28 and TRBJ1-5): DVKVTQSSRYLVKRTGEKVFLECVQDMDHENMFWYRQDPGLGLRLIYFSYDVKMKEKGDIPEGYSVSREKKERFSLILESASTNQTSMYLCASSFIGIQPQHFGDGTRLSIL.

This chain joins TRBV5-4 and TRBJ2-2; D gene uncertain. Trimming shortened V by 0 bases and J by 5 bases, and 2 bases separated the two germline ends. CDR1 and CDR2 from the germline V gene are SGHNT and YYREEE (reference sequence). The CDR3 spans 12 residues. Here the CDR3 reads CASSLETGELFF. CDR3 coding DNA: TGTGCCAGCAGCTTGGAAACCGGGGAGCTGTTTTTT. Based on the CDR3 plus reference TRBV5-4 and TRBJ2-2, the full variable domain is ETGVTQSPTHLIKTRGQQVTLRCSSQSGHNTVSWYQQALGQGPQFIFQYYREEENGRGNFPPRFSGLQFPNYSSELNVNALELDDSALYLCASSLETGELFFGEGSRLTVL.

The J gene is TRBJ2-7, the V gene TRBV28; D is unresolved. CDR3 length: 11 amino acids. Trimming removed 7 bases at V and 0 bases at J, with 4 bases between. CDR1 and CDR2 from the germline V gene are MDHEN and SYDVKM. The CDR3, as DNA: TGTGCCAGCAAGTACTCCTACGAGCAGTACTTC. It encodes CASKYSYEQYF.

The V call is TRBV19, the J call TRBJ2-1, with TRBD2 matching over 9 bases. The CDR3 covers 16 residues. The germline gives CDR1 LNHDA, CDR2 SQIVND (reference sequence). After removal of 6 bases from V and 3 bases from J, the junction contained 9 bases not matched to a gene. DNA for the CDR3: TGTGCCAGTAGAATTAGCGGGAGCGGCTTCTACAATGAGCAGTTCTTC. Residues: CASRISGSGFYNEQFF.

This clone showed up just once. This sample also contains other DNA sequences that code for the same CDR3. CDR3 in DNA: TGTGCCAGCAGTTTAACCAGGAACACTGAAGCTTTCTTT. Residues: CASSLTRNTEAFF. V and J are TRBV28 and TRBJ1-1; D is unresolved. V was cut by 2 bases and J by 1 base, with 5 bases left in between. Germline-derived CDR1 and CDR2 are MDHEN and SYDVKM. This CDR3 has 13 amino acids.

The gene calls are TRBV28 and TRBJ1-2; the D gene is possibly TRBD1 (5 bases). V lost 6 bases, J lost 2 bases, and 13 bases lay in between. The CDR3 has 14 amino acids. The V gene's germline CDR1 is MDHEN and CDR2 SYDVKM. CDR3 sequence (DNA): TGTGCCAGCAGCACCATCGGACACAACTATGGCTACACCTTC. Amino acid sequence: CASSTIGHNYGYTF.

The chain joins TRBV7-9 to TRBJ2-7, with D possibly TRBD1 on 6 matching bases. V gave up 5 bases and J gave up 6 bases, with 20 bases separating them. The length of the CDR3 is 15 residues. CDR1 is SEHNR and CDR2 is FQNEAQ in the germline V gene (reference sequence). The DNA of the CDR3 is TGTGCCAGCAGCCCGCCCTTTTGGGGGCGCAGCGAGCAGTACTTC. It is translated as CASSPPFWGRSEQYF.

The chain is built from TRBV5-1 and TRBJ2-7; D may correspond to TRBD1 or TRBD2 (5 bases each). Germline CDR1 is SGHRS and CDR2 is YFSETQ. This CDR3 contains 15 residues. The germline V and J ends were trimmed by 4 bases and 2 bases, with 16 bases remaining between them. The DNA of the CDR3 is TGCGCCAGCAGCGAGCTACCGGGACCACCCTACGAGCAGTACTTC. Encoded protein: CASSELPGPPYEQYF.

This clone was observed once. This chain links TRBV7-9 with TRBJ2-1, with D unclear. Germline V gene sequence: CDR1 SEHNR, CDR2 FQNEAQ (reference sequence). The CDR3 sequence is 15 residues long. The germline V and J ends were trimmed by 4 bases and 8 bases, with 18 bases remaining between them. The CDR3 DNA is TGTGCCAGCAGCTCAACTCGGAGAGTTTGGTATGAGCAGTTCTTC. Translating it yields CASSSTRRVWYEQFF.

The V call is TRBV6-5, the J call TRBJ2-7; D is undetermined. The CDR3 has 13 amino acids. Trimming cost V 5 bases and J 6 bases, with 14 bases left between them. Looked up from germline, CDR1 is MNHEY and CDR2 is SVGAGI. The CDR3 nucleotides are TGTGCCAGCAGTCCCGGGCGACCTTCCGAGCAGTACTTC. It codes for CASSPGRPSEQYF.

This chain uses TRBV28 with TRBJ2-2; TRBD1 aligns across 8 bases. CDR3 length: 15 amino acids. Germline CDR1 and CDR2: MDHEN and SYDVKM. V trimming: 7 bases; J trimming: 4 bases; junction bases outside the gene matches: 8. DNA for the CDR3: TGTGCCAGCACCGGAGGGACAGGTATCACCGGGGAGCTGTTTTTT. Its protein is CASTGGTGITGELFF.

This chain links TRBV27 with TRBJ2-7; D possibly corresponds to TRBD1 (6 bases). The CDR3 consists of 14 residues. CDR1 and CDR2 (germline): MNHEY, SMNVEV (reference sequence). The V end was cut by 5 bases, the J end by 5 bases, with 16 bases between. Here the CDR3 DNA reads TGTGCCAGCAGTCCGACAAACACAGGGAACGAGCAGTACTTC. This gives the protein CASSPTNTGNEQYF.

The J gene is TRBJ1-1, the V gene TRBV28; TRBD1 aligns across 8 bases. Germline loops: CDR1 MDHEN, CDR2 SYDVKM. CDR3 length: 15 amino acids. V lost 1 base and J lost 4; bases outside the gene matches: 5. The CDR3 region is CASSLYSGGFTEAFF. For the CDR3, the DNA is TGTGCCAGCAGTTTATATTCAGGGGGCTTCACTGAAGCTTTCTTT.

CDR3 sequence (DNA): TGTGCCATCAGCGATGACAGGGTAGGCTACGAGCAGTACTTC. Amino acids: CAISDDRVGYEQYF. The chain links TRBV10-3 to TRBJ2-7, with 7 nucleotides matching TRBD1. V was clipped by 6 bases and J by 3 bases; unmatched bases: 8. Germline-derived CDR1 and CDR2 are ENHRY and SYGVKD. CDR3 length: 14 residues.

The chain links TRBV5-1 to TRBJ2-3; 8 bases match TRBD1. Germline loops: CDR1 SGHRS, CDR2 YFSETQ. The junction had 4 bases not matched to a gene; V was cut back by 1 base and J by 0 bases. The CDR3 is made up of 16 amino acids. In DNA, the CDR3 is TGCGCCAGCAGCTTGTTCCAGGGGGCTAGCACAGATACGCAGTATTTT. Its protein product is CASSLFQGASTDTQYF. Together with reference TRBV5-1 and TRBJ2-3, the CDR3 gives the full variable domain: KAGVTQTPRYLIKTRGQQVTLSCSPISGHRSVSWYQQTPGQGLQFLFEYFSETQRNKGNFPGRFSGRQFSNSRSEMNVSTLELGDSALYLCASSLFQGASTDTQYFGPGTRLTVL.

The rearrangement uses TRBV30 and TRBJ2-4; D not resolved. Germline V gene sequence: CDR1 GTSNPN, CDR2 SVGIG (reference sequence). V was clipped by 0 bases and J by 0 bases, with 9 bases between them. The CDR3 is 15 residues long. The CDR3 protein is CAWSVQTLAKNIQYF. Written as DNA, the CDR3 is TGTGCCTGGAGTGTTCAGACACTAGCCAAAAACATTCAGTACTTC.

The rearrangement joins TRBV9 to TRBJ2-3, with 9 bases identical to TRBD2. Germline V gives CDR1 SGDLS, CDR2 YYNGEE. V lost 3 bases and J lost 7; bases outside the gene matches: 6. The CDR3 loop spans 14 amino acids. This chain's CDR3 is CASSASGTGNTQYF. The CDR3 DNA reads as TGTGCCAGCAGCGCTAGCGGGACGGGGAATACGCAGTATTTT.

The rearrangement links TRBV9 to TRBJ2-2, with 8 positions matching TRBD2. The CDR3 contains 16 residues. Germline V lookup: CDR1 SGDLS, CDR2 YYNGEE. With V trimmed by 1 base and J by 2 bases, 4 bases remained unmatched. CDR3 nucleotides: TGTGCCAGCAGCGTATTCGGGAGGGTCAACACCGGGGAGCTGTTTTTT. Amino acid sequence: CASSVFGRVNTGELFF.

The chain links TRBV29-1 to TRBJ2-7; the D is unclear. Germline CDR1 is SQVTM and CDR2 is ANQGSEA. Trimming left V 5 bases short and J 0 bases short, with 11 bases between. The CDR3 spans 13 residues. The CDR3 sequence is CSVIELASYEQYF. The DNA of the CDR3 is TGCAGCGTTATTGAATTGGCCTCCTACGAGCAGTACTTC.

In its sample, this clone was seen once. This rearrangement joins TRBV19 to TRBJ1-5; D is unclear. The germline CDR1 and CDR2 sequences are LNHDA and SQIVND (reference sequence). The CDR3 is made up of 15 amino acids. V lost 4 bases and J lost 0, with 10 bases in between. The CDR3 region has the DNA TGTGCCAGTAGTACGGACGGGTATAGCAATCAGCCCCAGCATTTT. Translation: CASSTDGYSNQPQHF.

The V gene is TRBV27, the J gene TRBJ1-2, with D perhaps matching TRBD1 (5 bases). The CDR3 is made up of 13 amino acids. Trimming removed 6 bases from V and 8 bases from J, with 16 bases in between. Germline V CDR1 and CDR2: MNHEY, SMNVEV (reference sequence). The CDR3 is CASRTVNTIGYTF. The CDR3, as DNA: TGTGCCAGCAGGACAGTAAATACCATCGGCTACACCTTC.

The CDR3 loop reads CASSLGNISPERDTQYF. For the CDR3, the DNA is TGTGCCAGCAGTTTAGGGAATATAAGCCCCGAAAGGGATACGCAGTATTTT. V is TRBV2 and J is TRBJ2-3; no definite D call. Germline V gene lookup returns CDR1 SNHLY and CDR2 FYNNEI. V shed 5 bases and J shed 6 bases, with 24 bases lying between them. The CDR3 extends over 17 amino acids.

V usage is TRBV28 and J usage is TRBJ1-1; D ambiguous. This CDR3 comprises 15 residues. Deletions cut 3 bases from V and 3 bases from J, with 14 bases between. The germline CDR1 and CDR2 sequences are MDHEN and SYDVKM. The CDR3 loop is CASSLTVEQYTEAFF. CDR3 bases: TGTGCCAGCAGTTTGACTGTAGAGCAATACACTGAAGCTTTCTTT.